A selection of T cell receptor beta chains follows, all from one sample in a study of T cell responses to AZD1222 COVID-19 vaccine. Assay used: immunoSEQ multiplex PCR; TCRdb lists only in-frame clones, some missing. Among some 150,000 clones listed, 90% were seen once. Sequencing used peripheral blood, obtained 28 days after the second AZD1222 dose. All receptors derive from an adult who received the AZD1222 COVID-19 vaccine. CDR3s include the opening cysteine and the closing phenylalanine or tryptophan. D genes are given only for firm matches. Not every row has a clone size; where given, it reads once, few, many or a size class.

len: 15; abundance: once; d_gene: .; j_gene: TRBJ2-7; v_gene: TRBV11-1; CDR3nt: TGTGCCAGCAGCTTAGCCCTGACTTCTCCCTACGAGCAGTACTTC; CDR3aa: CASSLALTSPYEQYF
len: 13; abundance: .; d_gene: .; j_gene: TRBJ1-1; v_gene: TRBV30; CDR3nt: TGTGCCTGGAGTGTATCGGAGAACACTGAAGCTTTCTTT; CDR3aa: CAWSVSENTEAFF
len: 15; abundance: .; d_gene: TRBD1; j_gene: TRBJ2-7; v_gene: TRBV4-1; CDR3nt: TGCGCCAGCAGCTTGAGGGGACAGACCTCCTACGAGCAGTACTTC; CDR3aa: CASSLRGQTSYEQYF
len: 16; abundance: .; d_gene: TRBD1; j_gene: TRBJ1-4; v_gene: TRBV6-5; CDR3nt: TGTGCCAGCAGTTACCGACAGGGGAGGGCTAATGAAAAACTGTTTTTT; CDR3aa: CASSYRQGRANEKLFF
len: 14; abundance: .; d_gene: TRBD1; j_gene: TRBJ1-4; v_gene: TRBV7-2; CDR3nt: TGTGCCAGCAGCACCCGACAGGGAGCGGGGAAACTGTTTTTT; CDR3aa: CASSTRQGAGKLFF
len: 19; abundance: few; d_gene: .; j_gene: TRBJ2-2; v_gene: TRBV5-5; CDR3nt: TGTGCCAGCAGCTTGGGCCCCAGACACGGCTCCTCTTGGACCGGGGAGCTGTTTTTT; CDR3aa: CASSLGPRHGSSWTGELFF
len: 15; abundance: .; d_gene: TRBD1; j_gene: TRBJ1-4; v_gene: TRBV6-5; CDR3nt: TGTGCCAGCAGTTCTGGACAGGCAACTAATGAAAAACTGTTTTTT; CDR3aa: CASSSGQATNEKLFF
len: 11; abundance: once; d_gene: .; j_gene: TRBJ1-2; v_gene: TRBV28; CDR3nt: TGTGCCAGCAGTTTGGTCGGAGGCTACACCTTC; CDR3aa: CASSLVGGYTF
len: 12; abundance: .; d_gene: TRBD2; j_gene: TRBJ2-1; v_gene: TRBV27; CDR3nt: TGTGCGTACCGGGGAGGGGAGGGTGAGCAGTTCTTC; CDR3aa: CAYRGGEGEQFF
len: 11; abundance: .; d_gene: .; j_gene: TRBJ2-7; v_gene: TRBV7-9; CDR3nt: TGTGCCAGCAGCTTAATAGACGAGCAGTACTTC; CDR3aa: CASSLIDEQYF
len: 15; abundance: .; d_gene: .; j_gene: TRBJ2-3; v_gene: TRBV9; CDR3nt: TGTGCCAGCAGCGTGGCGGGCCCTGCAGTGGATACGCAGTATTTT; CDR3aa: CASSVAGPAVDTQYF
len: 16; abundance: .; d_gene: .; j_gene: TRBJ2-1; v_gene: TRBV7-9; CDR3nt: TGTGCCAGCAGCTTAGGGCCCAGCGGAGTCTACAATGAGCAGTTCTTC; CDR3aa: CASSLGPSGVYNEQFF
len: 13; abundance: .; d_gene: TRBD1; j_gene: TRBJ2-7; v_gene: TRBV15; CDR3nt: TGTGCCACCAGCATGACAGGGGTGAACGAGCAGTACTTC; CDR3aa: CATSMTGVNEQYF
len: 12; abundance: .; d_gene: .; j_gene: TRBJ2-5; v_gene: TRBV13; CDR3nt: TGTGCCAGCAGCTCAAATGAAGAGACCCAGTACTTC; CDR3aa: CASSSNEETQYF
len: 15; abundance: .; d_gene: .; j_gene: TRBJ2-3; v_gene: TRBV28; CDR3nt: TGTGCCAGCAGTTCCCCTAGCGAGCTCACAGATACGCAGTATTTT; CDR3aa: CASSSPSELTDTQYF
len: 13; abundance: .; d_gene: .; j_gene: TRBJ2-7; v_gene: TRBV7-9; CDR3nt: TGTGCCAGCAGCTTAGAATTGTTCTACGAGCAGTACTTC; CDR3aa: CASSLELFYEQYF
len: 12; abundance: once; d_gene: .; j_gene: TRBJ2-7; v_gene: TRBV12-3/TRBV12-4; CDR3nt: TGTGCCAGCAGGAGGCAGTCCTACGAGCAGTACTTC; CDR3aa: CASRRQSYEQYF
len: 15; abundance: .; d_gene: TRBD1; j_gene: TRBJ1-2; v_gene: TRBV6-6; CDR3nt: TGTGCCAGCAGTTACACGGACAGGGGGACGGGTGGCTACACCTTC; CDR3aa: CASSYTDRGTGGYTF
len: 14; abundance: .; d_gene: .; j_gene: TRBJ1-1; v_gene: TRBV11-2; CDR3nt: TGTGCCAGCAGCTTAGCTATAGGGTCACCTGAAGCTTTCTTT; CDR3aa: CASSLAIGSPEAFF
len: 14; abundance: .; d_gene: TRBD1; j_gene: TRBJ1-2; v_gene: TRBV5-1; CDR3nt: TGCGCCAGCAGCTTGGCAACAGGGGGCGGAAGCTACACCTTC; CDR3aa: CASSLATGGGSYTF
len: 14; abundance: .; d_gene: .; j_gene: TRBJ2-7; v_gene: TRBV12-5; CDR3nt: TGTGCTAGTGGTTTGGTAGGACACTCCTACGAGCAGTACTTC; CDR3aa: CASGLVGHSYEQYF
len: 12; abundance: .; d_gene: .; j_gene: TRBJ2-7; v_gene: TRBV10-3; CDR3nt: TGTGCCATCAGTGAGTCGTCCTACGAGCAGTACTTC; CDR3aa: CAISESSYEQYF
len: 14; abundance: .; d_gene: .; j_gene: TRBJ2-7; v_gene: TRBV30; CDR3nt: TGTGCCTGGAGTGAGGGGGTTGGGAACTACGAGCAGTACTTC; CDR3aa: CAWSEGVGNYEQYF
len: 14; abundance: .; d_gene: .; j_gene: TRBJ2-1; v_gene: TRBV2; CDR3nt: TGTGCCAGCAGTGAAAGGTGGGGCCACAATGAGCAGTTCTTC; CDR3aa: CASSERWGHNEQFF
len: 15; abundance: .; d_gene: .; j_gene: TRBJ1-5; v_gene: TRBV5-8; CDR3nt: TGTGCCAGCAGCTTAGGGTTCTATAGCAATCAGCCCCAGCATTTT; CDR3aa: CASSLGFYSNQPQHF
len: 16; abundance: .; d_gene: TRBD1; j_gene: TRBJ1-2; v_gene: TRBV7-6; CDR3nt: TGTGCCAGCAGCCCAATGAACAGGGGAATCTCCTATGGCTACACCTTC; CDR3aa: CASSPMNRGISYGYTF
len: 21; abundance: .; d_gene: .; j_gene: TRBJ2-3; v_gene: TRBV24-1; CDR3nt: TGTGCCACCAGTGATGAAATTCCGCAGGGAAGGCGGGTCCGGCCGTCAGATACGCAGTATTTT; CDR3aa: CATSDEIPQGRRVRPSDTQYF
len: 15; abundance: .; d_gene: .; j_gene: TRBJ2-7; v_gene: TRBV5-1; CDR3nt: TGCGCCAGCAGCTTGGGACAGGTCACCTCCTACGAGCAGTACTTC; CDR3aa: CASSLGQVTSYEQYF
len: 16; abundance: once; d_gene: .; j_gene: TRBJ1-2; v_gene: TRBV15; CDR3nt: TGTGCCACCAGCAGAGATCTGGTAGTACGTAACCAAGGCTACACCTTC; CDR3aa: CATSRDLVVRNQGYTF
len: 13; abundance: few; d_gene: .; j_gene: TRBJ2-7; v_gene: TRBV2; CDR3nt: TGTGCCAGCAGGAGGGGCTCGGGCTACGAGCAGTACTTC; CDR3aa: CASRRGSGYEQYF
len: 11; abundance: .; d_gene: .; j_gene: TRBJ1-4; v_gene: TRBV18; CDR3nt: TGTGCCAGCTCACCAGGCGAAAAACTGTTTTTT; CDR3aa: CASSPGEKLFF
len: 16; abundance: once; d_gene: .; j_gene: TRBJ2-2; v_gene: TRBV7-8; CDR3nt: TGTGCCAGCAGCTTAGTTTTCGGGAGTCCTCCCGGGGAGCTGTTTTTT; CDR3aa: CASSLVFGSPPGELFF
len: 13; abundance: .; d_gene: .; j_gene: TRBJ2-1; v_gene: TRBV10-3; CDR3nt: TGTGCCATCAGAGGGGCCCCCGGAAATGAGCAGTTCTTC; CDR3aa: CAIRGAPGNEQFF
len: 15; abundance: .; d_gene: .; j_gene: TRBJ1-5; v_gene: TRBV19; CDR3nt: TGTGCCAGTAATGGTCGATACTTTAGCAATCAGCCCCAGCATTTT; CDR3aa: CASNGRYFSNQPQHF
len: 18; abundance: .; d_gene: .; j_gene: TRBJ2-7; v_gene: TRBV18; CDR3nt: TGTGCCAGCTCACCAAGCTTATTGGTTAGCGGACGTTCCGACGAGCAGTACTTC; CDR3aa: CASSPSLLVSGRSDEQYF
len: 15; abundance: .; d_gene: TRBD2; j_gene: TRBJ2-3; v_gene: TRBV5-1; CDR3nt: TGCGCCAGCAGCTTGTTTAGCGGGAGCACAGATACGCAGTATTTT; CDR3aa: CASSLFSGSTDTQYF
len: 14; abundance: .; d_gene: TRBD1; j_gene: TRBJ2-7; v_gene: TRBV28; CDR3nt: TGTGCCAGCAGTGAGGGACAGGGAGGGAACGAGCAGTACTTC; CDR3aa: CASSEGQGGNEQYF
len: 14; abundance: .; d_gene: .; j_gene: TRBJ2-4; v_gene: TRBV5-1; CDR3nt: TGCGCCAGCAGCAGGGATTTAGCCAAAAACATTCAGTACTTC; CDR3aa: CASSRDLAKNIQYF
len: 16; abundance: .; d_gene: TRBD1; j_gene: TRBJ1-1; v_gene: TRBV18; CDR3nt: TGTGCCAGCTCATCACCAGGGGGGGCCGGGAACACTGAAGCTTTCTTT; CDR3aa: CASSSPGGAGNTEAFF
len: 13; abundance: .; d_gene: .; j_gene: TRBJ1-2; v_gene: TRBV19; CDR3nt: TGTGCCAGTAGTCCTCGGGGCTACTATGGCTACACCTTC; CDR3aa: CASSPRGYYGYTF
len: 14; abundance: .; d_gene: TRBD1; j_gene: TRBJ1-5; v_gene: TRBV6-5; CDR3nt: TGTGCCAGCAGGGCGGACAGGGGGGGACAGCCCCAGCATTTT; CDR3aa: CASRADRGGQPQHF
len: 14; abundance: .; d_gene: TRBD1; j_gene: TRBJ1-2; v_gene: TRBV10-2; CDR3nt: TGCGCCAGCAGTCGTGGACAGGGTGACTATGGCTACACCTTC; CDR3aa: CASSRGQGDYGYTF
len: 14; abundance: .; d_gene: .; j_gene: TRBJ2-7; v_gene: TRBV5-1; CDR3nt: TGCGCCAGCAGCTTTGGGCAGGGTATGTACGAGCAGTACTTC; CDR3aa: CASSFGQGMYEQYF
len: 16; abundance: .; d_gene: .; j_gene: TRBJ1-6; v_gene: TRBV5-1; CDR3nt: TGCGCCAGCAGCTTGCAGCCGGCAGGTGATAATTCACCCCTCCACTTT; CDR3aa: CASSLQPAGDNSPLHF
len: 13; abundance: few; d_gene: .; j_gene: TRBJ2-6; v_gene: TRBV2; CDR3nt: TGTGCCAGCCTTTCGGGGGGGGCCAACGTCCTGACTTTC; CDR3aa: CASLSGGANVLTF
len: 14; abundance: .; d_gene: TRBD1; j_gene: TRBJ2-7; v_gene: TRBV4-1; CDR3nt: TGCGCCAGCAGGCGCGGGACAGGTCTCTACGAGCAGTACTTC; CDR3aa: CASRRGTGLYEQYF
len: 17; abundance: once; d_gene: .; j_gene: TRBJ1-6; v_gene: TRBV28; CDR3nt: TGTGCCAGCAGTTCTGGTGAGGGGTTCCCCTATAATTCACCCCTCCACTTT; CDR3aa: CASSSGEGFPYNSPLHF
len: 13; abundance: .; d_gene: .; j_gene: TRBJ1-2; v_gene: TRBV19; CDR3nt: TGTGCCAGTAGTAGGACCGCCATCTATGGCTACACCTTC; CDR3aa: CASSRTAIYGYTF
len: 12; abundance: .; d_gene: TRBD2; j_gene: TRBJ2-5; v_gene: TRBV6-5; CDR3nt: TGTGCCAGCAAAGACGGGGGGGAGACCCAGTACTTC; CDR3aa: CASKDGGETQYF
len: 14; abundance: .; d_gene: .; j_gene: TRBJ1-2; v_gene: TRBV3-1/TRBV3-2; CDR3nt: TGTGCCAGCAGCCTGGGGTACAGAGACTATGGCTACACCTTC; CDR3aa: CASSLGYRDYGYTF
len: 13; abundance: once; d_gene: .; j_gene: TRBJ2-3; v_gene: TRBV7-3; CDR3nt: TGTGCCAGCAGCGCCCAGATGCGCGATACGCAGTATTTT; CDR3aa: CASSAQMRDTQYF
len: 17; abundance: .; d_gene: .; j_gene: TRBJ2-1; v_gene: TRBV19; CDR3nt: TGTGCCAGTAGTGTGTTATACGGGAGTAGCTCCTACAATGAGCAGTTCTTC; CDR3aa: CASSVLYGSSSYNEQFF
len: 14; abundance: .; d_gene: TRBD1; j_gene: TRBJ1-1; v_gene: TRBV28; CDR3nt: TGTGCCAGCAGTTTTGGGACAGGGTACACTGAAGCTTTCTTT; CDR3aa: CASSFGTGYTEAFF
len: 15; abundance: .; d_gene: TRBD1; j_gene: TRBJ2-3; v_gene: TRBV13; CDR3nt: TGTGCCAGCATCCTCCGACAGGGGGCAACAGATACGCAGTATTTT; CDR3aa: CASILRQGATDTQYF
len: 15; abundance: once; d_gene: .; j_gene: TRBJ1-2; v_gene: TRBV6-5; CDR3nt: TGTGCCAGCAGTTACCAGGAAACCCCTCACTATGGCTACACCTTC; CDR3aa: CASSYQETPHYGYTF
len: 15; abundance: .; d_gene: TRBD2; j_gene: TRBJ2-1; v_gene: TRBV7-2; CDR3nt: TGTGCCAGCAGCTTTACGACTAGCGGGAGGAATGAGCAGTTCTTC; CDR3aa: CASSFTTSGRNEQFF
len: 12; abundance: once; d_gene: .; j_gene: TRBJ1-1; v_gene: TRBV5-4; CDR3nt: TGTGCCAGCAGCCCCGGGCGCAGGGAAGCTTTCTTT; CDR3aa: CASSPGRREAFF
len: 19; abundance: .; d_gene: TRBD2; j_gene: TRBJ2-7; v_gene: TRBV28; CDR3nt: TGTGCCAGCAGTTTATTTTTGACTAGCGGGAGGTCGGGGAAGGGCGAGCAGTACTTC; CDR3aa: CASSLFLTSGRSGKGEQYF
len: 14; abundance: once; d_gene: TRBD2; j_gene: TRBJ2-1; v_gene: TRBV4-1; CDR3nt: TGCGCCAGCAGGACTAGCTCCGGGTACAATGAGCAGTTCTTC; CDR3aa: CASRTSSGYNEQFF
len: 13; abundance: .; d_gene: .; j_gene: TRBJ1-1; v_gene: TRBV30; CDR3nt: TGTGCCTGGACCAAGGGTTTCGGCACTGAAGCTTTCTTT; CDR3aa: CAWTKGFGTEAFF